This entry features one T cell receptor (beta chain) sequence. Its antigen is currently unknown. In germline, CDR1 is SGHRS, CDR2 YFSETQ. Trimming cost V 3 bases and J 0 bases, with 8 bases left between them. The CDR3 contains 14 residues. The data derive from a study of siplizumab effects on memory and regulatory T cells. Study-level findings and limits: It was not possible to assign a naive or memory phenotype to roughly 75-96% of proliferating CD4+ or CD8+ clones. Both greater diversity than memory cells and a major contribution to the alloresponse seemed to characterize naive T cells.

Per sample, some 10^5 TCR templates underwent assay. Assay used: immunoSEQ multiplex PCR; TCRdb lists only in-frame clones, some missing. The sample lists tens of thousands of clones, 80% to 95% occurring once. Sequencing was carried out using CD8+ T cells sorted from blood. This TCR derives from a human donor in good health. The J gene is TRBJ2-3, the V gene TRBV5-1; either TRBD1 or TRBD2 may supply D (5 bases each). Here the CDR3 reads CASSWDGSTDTQYF. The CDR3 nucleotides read TGCGCCAGCAGCTGGGACGGCAGCACAGATACGCAGTATTTT.